This T cell receptor beta chain is drawn from a study of shared clonotypes between healthy human individuals. Germline loops: CDR1 LNHDA, CDR2 SQIVND (reference sequence). Trimming stripped 3 bases from V and 0 bases from J, with 8 bases between. The CDR3 has 14 residues. The authors distributed each subset's genomic DNA evenly over several immunoSEQ plates. In the sorted-subset replicate PCRs, 150 to 250 ng DNA, 25,000 to 35,000 T cell genomes, was used. The assay was immunoSEQ multiplex PCR, and TCRdb's table has in-frame clones only and misses some. The data hold 550,000 to 800,000 clones, with roughly 88% observed a single time. General study points: Generally, estimated richness proved larger in naive subsets than it did in memory subsets.

This clone showed up just a few times. Antigen specificity is unknown. The sample consisted of memory CD8+ T cells from PBMCs. The subset: CD45RO+ cells pooled with CCR7-negative TemRA cells. The sequence was obtained from a young man in good health. Some clones in this sample may be carry-over from other donors' samples. This chain links TRBV19 with TRBJ1-1; possibly TRBD1 for D (5 bases). CDR3 region: CASSMDTLNTEAFF. The CDR3 DNA reads as TGTGCCAGTAGTATGGACACGTTGAACACTGAAGCTTTCTTT.